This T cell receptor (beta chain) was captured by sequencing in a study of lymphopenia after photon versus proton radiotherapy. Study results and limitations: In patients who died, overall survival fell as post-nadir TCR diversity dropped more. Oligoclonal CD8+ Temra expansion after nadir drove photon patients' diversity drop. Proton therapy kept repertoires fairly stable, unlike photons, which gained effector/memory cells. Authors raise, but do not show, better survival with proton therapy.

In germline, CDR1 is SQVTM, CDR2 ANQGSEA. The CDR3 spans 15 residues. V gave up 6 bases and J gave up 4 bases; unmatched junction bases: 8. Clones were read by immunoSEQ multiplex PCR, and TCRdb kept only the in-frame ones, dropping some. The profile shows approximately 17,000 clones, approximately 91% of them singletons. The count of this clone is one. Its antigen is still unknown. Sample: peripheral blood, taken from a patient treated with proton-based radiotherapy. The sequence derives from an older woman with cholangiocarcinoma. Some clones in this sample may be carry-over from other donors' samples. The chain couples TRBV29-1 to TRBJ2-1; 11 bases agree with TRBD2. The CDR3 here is CSVVIAGGAYNEQFF. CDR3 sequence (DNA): TGCAGCGTGGTCATAGCGGGGGGGGCTTACAATGAGCAGTTCTTC.